The clone carrying this T cell receptor (beta chain) was detected only once. Its target is not known. This was the immunoSEQ v3 assay. Assay: immunoSEQ multiplex PCR; the TCRdb copy retains only in-frame clones and omits some. The repertoire consists of about 47,000 clones, with about 86% occurring once and the leading ten covering 4% to 6%. The source of the sample is a study of TIL therapy for anti-PD-1-resistant metastatic lung cancer. Study-level findings and limits: Patients were highly selected, enriched for treatment-naive, never-smoker and oncogene-addicted cases.

Time point indicated: pre-treatment sample, taken before nivolumab and TIL therapy. Between the trimmed V and J ends, which lost 4 bases and 2 bases, there was a span of 3 bases. Per germline, CDR1 GTSNPN and CDR2 SVGIG (reference sequence). The CDR3 sequence is 11 residues long. This specimen was blood, taken at baseline. This chain links TRBV30 with TRBJ2-1; D is ambiguous. The TCR originated in a person between 30 and 79 years old with non-small cell lung cancer. In DNA form, the CDR3 reads TGTGCCTGGAAGACCTACAATGAGCAGTTCTTC. Protein: CAWKTYNEQFF.